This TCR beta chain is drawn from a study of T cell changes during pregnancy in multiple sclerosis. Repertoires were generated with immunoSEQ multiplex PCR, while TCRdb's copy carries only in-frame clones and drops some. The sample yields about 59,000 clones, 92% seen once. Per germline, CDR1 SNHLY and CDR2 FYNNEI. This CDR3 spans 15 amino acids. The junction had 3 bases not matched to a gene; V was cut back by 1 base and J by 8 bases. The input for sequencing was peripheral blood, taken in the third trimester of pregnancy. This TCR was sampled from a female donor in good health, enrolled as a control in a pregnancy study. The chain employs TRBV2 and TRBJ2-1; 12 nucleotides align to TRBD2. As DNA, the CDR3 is TGTGCCAGCAGTGAAGAACTAGCGGGGGGAGATGAGCAGTTCTTC. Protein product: CASSEELAGGDEQFF. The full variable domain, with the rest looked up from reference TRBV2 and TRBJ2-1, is EPEVTQTPSHQVTQMGQEVILRCVPISNHLYFYWYRQILGQKVEFLVSFYNNEISEKSEIFDDQFSVERPDGSNFTLKIRSTKLEDSAMYFCASSEELAGGDEQFFGPGTRLTVL.